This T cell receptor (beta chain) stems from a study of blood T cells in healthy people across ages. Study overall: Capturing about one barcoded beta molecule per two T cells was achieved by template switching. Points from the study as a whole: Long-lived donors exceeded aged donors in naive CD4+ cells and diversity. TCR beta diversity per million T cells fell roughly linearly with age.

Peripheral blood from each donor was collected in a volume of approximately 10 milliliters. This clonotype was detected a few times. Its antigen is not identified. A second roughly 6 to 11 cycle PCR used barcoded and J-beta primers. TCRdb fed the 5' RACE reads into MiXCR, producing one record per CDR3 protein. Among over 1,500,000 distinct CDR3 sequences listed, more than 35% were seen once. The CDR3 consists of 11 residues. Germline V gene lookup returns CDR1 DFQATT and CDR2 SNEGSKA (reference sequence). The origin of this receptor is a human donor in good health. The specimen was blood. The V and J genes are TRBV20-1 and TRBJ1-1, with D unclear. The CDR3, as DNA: TGCATAGGCGGGTTGAACACTGAAGCTTTCTTT. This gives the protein CIGGLNTEAFF.